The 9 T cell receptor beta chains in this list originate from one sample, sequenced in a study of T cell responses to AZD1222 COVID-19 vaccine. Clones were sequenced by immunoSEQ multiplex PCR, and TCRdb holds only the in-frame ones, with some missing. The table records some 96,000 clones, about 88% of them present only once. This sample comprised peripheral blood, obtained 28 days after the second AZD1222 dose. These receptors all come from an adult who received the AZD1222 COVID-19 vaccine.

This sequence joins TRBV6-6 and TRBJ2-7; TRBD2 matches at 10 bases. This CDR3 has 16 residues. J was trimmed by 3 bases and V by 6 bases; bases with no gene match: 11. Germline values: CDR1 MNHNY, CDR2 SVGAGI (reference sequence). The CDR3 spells CASSPAPSGGSYEQYF. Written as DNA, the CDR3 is TGTGCCAGCAGCCCCGCCCCTAGCGGGGGTAGCTACGAGCAGTACTTC.

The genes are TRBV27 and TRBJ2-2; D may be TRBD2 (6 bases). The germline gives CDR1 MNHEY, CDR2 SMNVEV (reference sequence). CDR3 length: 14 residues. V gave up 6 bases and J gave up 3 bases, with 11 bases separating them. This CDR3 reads CASSPRRDTGELFF. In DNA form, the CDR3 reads TGTGCCAGCAGCCCCCGGAGGGACACCGGGGAGCTGTTTTTT.

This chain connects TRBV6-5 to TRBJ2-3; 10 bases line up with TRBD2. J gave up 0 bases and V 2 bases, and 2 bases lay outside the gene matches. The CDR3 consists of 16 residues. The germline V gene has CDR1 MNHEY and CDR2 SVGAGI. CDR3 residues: CASSYDSGGSTDTQYF. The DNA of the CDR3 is TGTGCCAGCAGTTACGATAGCGGGGGGAGCACAGATACGCAGTATTTT.

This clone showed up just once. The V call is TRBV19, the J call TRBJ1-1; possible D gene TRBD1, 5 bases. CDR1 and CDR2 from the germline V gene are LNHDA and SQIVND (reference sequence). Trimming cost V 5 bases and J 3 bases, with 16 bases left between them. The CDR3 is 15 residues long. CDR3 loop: CASSETDGGDTEAFF. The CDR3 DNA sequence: TGTGCCAGTAGTGAAACTGACGGGGGAGACACTGAAGCTTTCTTT.

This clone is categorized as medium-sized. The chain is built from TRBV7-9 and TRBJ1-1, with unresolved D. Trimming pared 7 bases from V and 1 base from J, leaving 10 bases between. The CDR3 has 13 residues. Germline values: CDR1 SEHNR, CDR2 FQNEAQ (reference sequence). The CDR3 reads CASTEQGNTEAFF. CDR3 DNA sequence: TGTGCCAGCACCGAACAAGGGAACACTGAAGCTTTCTTT. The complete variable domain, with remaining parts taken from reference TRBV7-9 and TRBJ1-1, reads DTGVSQNPRHKITKRGQNVTFRCDPISEHNRLYWYRQTLGQGPEFLTYFQNEAQLEKSRLLSDRFSAERPKGSFSTLEIQRTEQGDSAMYLCASTEQGNTEAFFGQGTRLTVV.

The CDR3 nucleotides read TGTGCCAGTAGTGCGCCAGGTTATGGCAACACTGAAGCTTTCTTT. Translating gives CASSAPGYGNTEAFF. The J gene is TRBJ1-1, the V gene TRBV19; D not resolved. V was pared by 5 bases and J by 2 bases, with 15 bases between. Germline CDR1 is LNHDA and CDR2 is SQIVND (reference sequence). This CDR3 is 15 amino acids long.

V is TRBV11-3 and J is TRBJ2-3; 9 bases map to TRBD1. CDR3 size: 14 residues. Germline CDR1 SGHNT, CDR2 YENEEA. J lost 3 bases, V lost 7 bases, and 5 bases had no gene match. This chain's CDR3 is CASNRQGVTDTQYF. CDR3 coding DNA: TGTGCCAGCAACCGACAGGGGGTGACAGATACGCAGTATTTT.

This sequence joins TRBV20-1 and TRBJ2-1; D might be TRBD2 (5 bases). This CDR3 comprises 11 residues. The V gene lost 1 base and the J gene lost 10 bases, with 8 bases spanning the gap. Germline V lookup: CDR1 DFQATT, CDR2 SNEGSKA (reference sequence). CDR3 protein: CSARGGREQFF. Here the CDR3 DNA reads TGCAGTGCTAGAGGAGGGAGAGAGCAGTTCTTC.

The CDR3, as DNA: TGTGCCAGTAGTAGTGGGGGGGCAGCAGATACGCAGTATTTT. It is translated as CASSSGGAADTQYF. The rearrangement links TRBV19 to TRBJ2-3; D possibly corresponds to TRBD2 (7 bases). The V end was cut by 4 bases, the J end by 4 bases, with 12 bases between. Germline CDR1 LNHDA, CDR2 SQIVND (reference sequence). The CDR3 sequence is 14 residues long.